This T cell receptor beta chain was obtained from a study of PD-1 blockade in classical Hodgkin lymphoma. Study details: Once every 2 weeks, patients received intravenous nivolumab at 3 mg/kg.

With regard to this clone: Its antigen is not known.

The protocol was immunoSEQ multiplex PCR, while the TCRdb copy is restricted to in-frame clones and leaves out a portion. The sample has approximately 37,000 clones, more than 70% seen once; the top ten hold roughly an eighth. Every patient was affected by relapse after autologous stem cell transplantation, while exposure to brentuximab vedotin was not uniform. Overall study findings and caveats: Diversity similar to that of newly diagnosed patients was seen at baseline in complete responders. Compared with baseline, CD4+ but not CD8+ TCR diversity had risen significantly by C4D1. According to reports, newly diagnosed patients had lower baseline TCR diversity than healthy donors, and relapsed/refractory patients had lower baseline TCR diversity still.

Germline CDR1 reads KGHSH; CDR2 reads LQKENI. Trimming took off 3 bases at V and 3 bases at J, with 11 bases between the two ends. The length of the CDR3 is 14 residues. This receptor was identified in a human donor with classical Hodgkin lymphoma. The chain carries TRBV18 and TRBJ1-1; no clear D gene. The specimen comprised peripheral blood mononuclear cells (PBMCs), sampled at baseline. The CDR3 DNA reads TGTGCCAGCTCACCCCGAGGCGGGGACACTGAAGCTTTCTTT. This gives the protein CASSPRGGDTEAFF.